These 30 T cell receptor beta chains share one sample of origin, sequenced in a study of beta chain features in type 1 diabetes. Study-wide findings and caveats: Researchers report that Type 1 diabetes patients had moderately but significantly shorter TCRB CDR3s across all four CD4+ subsets.

These receptors lack a known antigen. What was sequenced were expressed TCRB transcripts, since all of the isolated RNA had been reverse transcribed. Some clones are missing from TCRdb's copy, which holds only in-frame ones; the method was immunoSEQ multiplex PCR. The table has a few hundred thousand clones, 14% seen once; the top ten hold approximately 0.018%. Sequenced sample: naive CD4+ T cells from blood. Receptors originate from a man under 40 with type 1 diabetes.

Only a few counts were recorded for this clone. The chain joins TRBV9 to TRBJ1-6, with D unclear. There are 14 residues in the CDR3. Germline assignment: CDR1 SGDLS and CDR2 YYNGEE. The V and J ends lost 4 bases and 9 bases respectively, with 14 bases between them. CDR3 residues: CASSPHESISPLHF. The CDR3 nucleotides are TGTGCCAGCAGCCCGCACGAGAGTATTTCACCCCTCCACTTT.

This clone was found a few times. V usage is TRBV7-9 and J usage is TRBJ2-7, with a tentative D call TRBD1 (6 bases). Germline V gene data show CDR1 as SEHNR and CDR2 as FQNEAQ (reference sequence). V shed 2 bases and J shed 3 bases, with 14 bases lying between them. CDR3 length: 15 amino acids. The CDR3 is CASSLFGQPHYEQYF. The CDR3 coding sequence is TGTGCCAGCAGCTTATTCGGACAGCCTCACTACGAGCAGTACTTC.

The V and J genes are TRBV5-4 and TRBJ1-6; a weak D match, TRBD1 (6 bases). The V end was cut by 4 bases, the J end by 8 bases, with 13 bases between. CDR3 length equals 14 residues. Germline V lookup: CDR1 SGHNT, CDR2 YYREEE (reference sequence). In DNA, the CDR3 is TGTGCCAGCAGCGGCGGGGGCGGGGATTCACCCCTCCACTTT. It specifies CASSGGGGDSPLHF.

The sample holds one count of this clone. The CDR3 loop is CASSPRAGGRDEQYF. DNA for the CDR3: TGTGCCAGCAGCCCACGGGCGGGAGGAAGGGACGAGCAGTACTTC. The chain carries TRBV6-6 and TRBJ2-7, with 8 bases that match TRBD2. The CDR3 consists of 15 residues. Per germline, CDR1 MNHNY and CDR2 SVGAGI (reference sequence). The J segment lost 5 bases and the V segment lost 6 bases, leaving 12 bases of the junction unmatched.

This clone was seen a few times. J is TRBJ2-7 and V is TRBV12-2; the D call TRBD2 from the table was never checked on the DNA. TRBV12-2 is deemed a pseudogene. This CDR3 comprises 12 residues. DNA for the CDR3: TGTGCAAGTCGCTTAGTTGGGGAGAAGCAGTACTTC. This encodes CASRLVGEKQYF.

This clone was counted only a few times. The genes are TRBV5-4 and TRBJ2-1; 12 bases are shared with TRBD2. V lost 4 bases, J lost 8 bases, and 13 bases stayed unmatched. Germline CDR1 is SGHNT and CDR2 is YYREEE (reference sequence). The CDR3 totals 17 residues. CDR3 in DNA: TGTGCCAGCAGCGCTGATCCGGGACTAGCGGGTAGGCATGAGCAGTTCTTC. The encoded protein is CASSADPGLAGRHEQFF.

There are a few counts of this clone. The rearrangement links TRBV7-2 to TRBJ2-3, with 8 bases lining up with TRBD2. The junction had 15 bases not matched to a gene; V was cut back by 5 bases and J by 2 bases. CDR1 is SGHTA and CDR2 is FQGNSA in the germline V gene. The CDR3 consists of 18 residues. Here the CDR3 reads CASSPLLGLAGPTDTQYF. CDR3 nucleotide sequence: TGTGCCAGCAGCCCCCTCTTAGGGTTAGCGGGACCCACAGATACGCAGTATTTT.

A few counts support this clone. The J gene is TRBJ1-4, the V gene TRBV2, with D possibly being TRBD1 (6 bases). CDR1 and CDR2 from the germline V gene are SNHLY and FYNNEI. V lost 4 bases and J lost 5, with 11 bases in between. The CDR3 runs to 14 residues. CDR3 sequence reads: CASSGGRGNEKLFF. The CDR3 nucleotides read TGTGCCAGCAGTGGGGGGCGCGGAAATGAAAAACTGTTTTTT.

V usage is TRBV4-1 and J usage is TRBJ1-2, with D unclear. The V end lost 0 bases, the J end lost 7 bases, and 18 bases lay between the germline ends. CDR1 is MGHRA, CDR2 YSYEKL, per germline. This CDR3 is built from 16 residues. The CDR3 loop is CASSQDPGRAFGGYTF. In DNA, the CDR3 is TGCGCCAGCAGCCAAGATCCAGGCAGAGCCTTCGGTGGCTACACCTTC.

This clone has just a few counts. The chain joins TRBV7-8 to TRBJ1-1, with 9 bases fitting TRBD1. Germline lookup yields CDR1 SGHVS and CDR2 FQNEAQ. J was trimmed by 0 bases and V by 4 bases; bases with no gene match: 6. The CDR3 has 16 residues. CDR3 sequence (DNA): TGTGCCAGCAGCTCGGGACAGGGACTGATGAACACTGAAGCTTTCTTT. Residues: CASSSGQGLMNTEAFF.

This sequence joins TRBV19 and TRBJ2-3; 8 positions agree with TRBD1. Per the germline V gene, CDR1 is LNHDA and CDR2 is SQIVND (reference sequence). Trimming at V came to 7 bases and at J to 6 bases, leaving 6 bases not matched to a gene. CDR3 length: 13 residues. CDR3 DNA sequence: TGTGCCAGTAACACCCAGGGGGCGGATACGCAGTATTTT. Amino acid sequence: CASNTQGADTQYF. Together with reference TRBV19 and TRBJ2-3, the CDR3 gives the full variable domain: DGGITQSPKYLFRKEGQNVTLSCEQNLNHDAMYWYRQDPGQGLRLIYYSQIVNDFQKGDIAEGYSVSREKKESFPLTVTSAQKNPTAFYLCASNTQGADTQYFGPGTRLTVL.

The table lists this clone with a few counts. The chain links TRBV18 to TRBJ2-3, with D possibly matching TRBD1 (5 bases). This CDR3 contains 15 residues. Trimming took 2 bases from V and 6 from J, leaving 15 bases between them. Germline CDR1 and CDR2: KGHSH and LQKENI. CDR3 bases: TGTGCCAGCTCACCATCGGTGGTACAGGTGGATACGCAGTATTTT. It yields the protein CASSPSVVQVDTQYF. The full variable domain, in which reference TRBV18 and TRBJ2-3 provide the parts outside the CDR3, is NAGVMQNPRHLVRRRGQEARLRCSPMKGHSHVYWYRQLPEEGLKFMVYLQKENIIDESGMPKERFSAEFPKEGPSILRIQQVVRGDSAAYFCASSPSVVQVDTQYFGPGTRLTVL.

The table lists this clone with a few counts. The gene calls are TRBV15 and TRBJ1-2, with 9 bases that match TRBD1. The CDR3 totals 17 residues. Per the germline V gene, CDR1 is LNHNV and CDR2 is YYDKDF (reference sequence). Trimming cost V 2 bases and J 8 bases; bases outside gene matches: 15. CDR3 nucleotide sequence: TGTGCCACCAGCAGACCAACCGGGACAGGGCCCCTGGGCGGCTACACCTTC. It translates to CATSRPTGTGPLGGYTF.

The chain is built from TRBV19 and TRBJ1-4, with D maybe TRBD1 (6 bases). Trimming shortened V by 5 bases and J by 10 bases, and 20 bases separated the two germline ends. Germline V gene lookup returns CDR1 LNHDA and CDR2 SQIVND (reference sequence). CDR3 length: 15 amino acids. The CDR3, as DNA: TGTGCCAGTAGTTCCCCCGGGACACCGAAAGGAAAACTGTTTTTT. Its translation: CASSSPGTPKGKLFF.

This clone came up a few times. The chain uses TRBV5-1 and TRBJ2-3, with 9 positions matching TRBD1. CDR1 and CDR2 (germline): SGHRS, YFSETQ. V was pared by 0 bases and J by 4 bases, with 6 bases of the junction left unmatched. CDR3 length: 16 residues. The CDR3 loop is CASSLAWGQGADTQYF. Written as DNA, the CDR3 is TGCGCCAGCAGCTTGGCCTGGGGACAGGGTGCAGATACGCAGTATTTT.

This clone has only a few counts. J is TRBJ2-5 and V is TRBV6-5; TRBD1 might be the D (6 bases). The germline gives CDR1 MNHEY, CDR2 SVGAGI. Deletions cut 6 bases from V and 4 bases from J, with 12 bases between. CDR3 length: 13 amino acids. The DNA of the CDR3 is TGTGCCAGCAGCAGGGGCAGGGGAGAGACCCAGTACTTC. Translating gives CASSRGRGETQYF.

The table lists this clone with a few counts. The chain uses TRBV7-9 and TRBJ2-7; TRBD2 might be the D (7 bases). This CDR3 comprises 14 residues. Trimming stripped 5 bases from V and 7 bases from J, with 18 bases between. Germline CDR1 and CDR2: SEHNR and FQNEAQ (reference sequence). CDR3 residues: CASSNAGAPGEQYF. CDR3 in DNA: TGTGCCAGCAGCAACGCGGGGGCCCCAGGAGAGCAGTACTTC.

This clone came up a few times. This chain links TRBV28 with TRBJ1-5, with 10 bases matching TRBD1. The CDR3 is 16 amino acids. The junction had 16 bases not matched to a gene; V was cut back by 7 bases and J by 10 bases. Germline V gives CDR1 MDHEN, CDR2 SYDVKM. CDR3 residues: CASIPFIGDRGKPQHF. CDR3 DNA sequence: TGTGCCAGCATACCCTTCATTGGGGACAGGGGAAAACCCCAGCATTTT. Variable domain in full (rest from reference TRBV28 and TRBJ1-5): DVKVTQSSRYLVKRTGEKVFLECVQDMDHENMFWYRQDPGLGLRLIYFSYDVKMKEKGDIPEGYSVSREKKERFSLILESASTNQTSMYLCASIPFIGDRGKPQHFGDGTRLSIL.

This clone has only a few counts. V and J are TRBV6-5 and TRBJ1-2; a possible D gene is TRBD1 (6 bases). V shed 0 bases and J shed 4 bases, with 9 bases lying between them. CDR1 and CDR2 from the germline V gene are MNHEY and SVGAGI. The CDR3 totals 14 residues. CDR3 DNA: TGTGCCAGCAGTTACTCCGGCAGGGGCTATGGCTACACCTTC. This translates into CASSYSGRGYGYTF.

This CDR3 reads CASSLADEQFF. The CDR3 DNA sequence: TGCGCCAGCAGCTTGGCCGATGAGCAGTTCTTC. The chain uses TRBV5-1 and TRBJ2-1; no clear D. Trimming left V 0 bases short and J 8 bases short, with 3 bases between. CDR3 length: 11 residues. The germline V gene has CDR1 SGHRS and CDR2 YFSETQ. The full variable domain, completed using reference TRBV5-1 and TRBJ2-1, is KAGVTQTPRYLIKTRGQQVTLSCSPISGHRSVSWYQQTPGQGLQFLFEYFSETQRNKGNFPGRFSGRQFSNSRSEMNVSTLELGDSALYLCASSLADEQFFGPGTRLTVL.

This clone has more than one count but fewer than ten. The chain links TRBV11-3 to TRBJ2-1, with unresolved D. Trimming shortened V by 7 bases and J by 10 bases, and 14 bases separated the two germline ends. CDR1 and CDR2 from the germline V gene are SGHNT and YENEEA. This CDR3 is built from 12 residues. The CDR3 protein is CASTGVLWEQFF. In DNA form, the CDR3 reads TGTGCCAGCACAGGTGTCTTGTGGGAGCAGTTCTTC.

In its sample, this clone was seen once. The V and J genes are TRBV9 and TRBJ2-3; 8 bases align to TRBD2. The junction had 7 bases not matched to a gene; V was cut back by 7 bases and J by 0 bases. Germline V gene data show CDR1 as SGDLS and CDR2 as YYNGEE. The CDR3 is 15 residues long. CDR3 sequence: CASGASGPSTDTQYF. The CDR3 DNA reads TGTGCCAGCGGGGCTAGCGGGCCGAGCACAGATACGCAGTATTTT.

This clone was detected only a few times. This chain joins TRBV9 and TRBJ2-4; 9 nucleotides match TRBD1. J was trimmed by 11 bases and V by 0 bases; bases with no gene match: 9. Germline-derived CDR1 and CDR2 are SGDLS and YYNGEE. This CDR3 has 15 amino acids. The CDR3 spells CASSVATGDRDLQYF. Written as DNA, the CDR3 is TGTGCCAGCAGCGTAGCTACTGGGGACAGGGATCTTCAGTACTTC.

The sample holds one count of this clone. The chain has TRBV10-3 and TRBJ1-1; D not resolved. The CDR3 is 13 amino acids. Germline CDR1 and CDR2: ENHRY and SYGVKD. V lost 7 bases to trimming and J lost 1 base, with 10 bases between them. DNA for the CDR3: TGTGCCATCATGCTGGAGACGAACACTGAAGCTTTCTTT. This gives the protein CAIMLETNTEAFF.

The table lists this clone with a few counts. The chain recombines TRBV4-2 with TRBJ1-2; 8 nucleotides align to TRBD1. Germline CDR1 LGHNA, CDR2 YNFKEQ. V lost 7 bases, J lost 2 bases, and 9 bases stayed unmatched. This CDR3 is built from 15 residues. CDR3 bases: TGTGCCAGCACCATGGGAACAGGGGGGAACTATGGCTACACCTTC. Protein sequence: CASTMGTGGNYGYTF.

The V call is TRBV18, the J call TRBJ2-3; D remains ambiguous. The germline V gene encodes CDR1 KGHSH and CDR2 LQKENI. CDR3 size: 15 residues. The germline V and J ends were trimmed by 0 bases and 0 bases, with 7 bases remaining between them. DNA of the CDR3: TGTGCCAGCTCACCACCGCAGGTTAGCACAGATACGCAGTATTTT. Translation gives CASSPPQVSTDTQYF.

The gene calls are TRBV5-1 and TRBJ1-4; D not certain. The CDR3 extends over 15 amino acids. Germline V gives CDR1 SGHRS, CDR2 YFSETQ. V dropped 3 bases and J dropped 0 bases, with 9 bases sitting between them. CDR3 in amino acids: CASSSTSTTNEKLFF. CDR3 bases: TGCGCCAGCAGCTCGACAAGCACAACTAATGAAAAACTGTTTTTT.

V gene TRBV7-8 combines with J gene TRBJ2-7; a possible D gene is TRBD1 (8 bases). Germline V CDR1 and CDR2: SGHVS, FQNEAQ. The CDR3 has 17 amino acids. Between the trimmed V and J ends, which lost 1 base and 5 bases, there was a span of 21 bases. DNA for the CDR3: TGTGCCAGCAGCTTAGGCAGGGGGCGCGGGGAGGGCCACGAGCAGTACTTC. As protein: CASSLGRGRGEGHEQYF.

Only a few counts were recorded for this clone. The V call is TRBV4-1, the J call TRBJ2-1, with 7 nucleotides matching TRBD2. Germline values: CDR1 MGHRA, CDR2 YSYEKL. V lost 0 bases to trimming and J lost 4 bases; unmatched junction nucleotides: 6. The CDR3 covers 16 residues. The CDR3: CASSQDPTSLYNEQFF. As DNA, the CDR3 is TGCGCCAGCAGCCAAGATCCGACTAGCCTGTACAATGAGCAGTTCTTC.

The chain combines TRBV2 with TRBJ1-1, with D maybe TRBD1 (6 bases). Trimming took off 0 bases at V and 1 base at J, with 15 bases between the two ends. Germline V lookup: CDR1 SNHLY, CDR2 FYNNEI. The CDR3 runs 17 residues. The CDR3 nucleotides read TGTGCCAGCAGTGAAGCGATAGGACAGAAGTGGAACACTGAAGCTTTCTTT. Translating it yields CASSEAIGQKWNTEAFF.